This T cell receptor (beta chain) stems from a study of cytomegalovirus exposure and HLA in healthy donors. Study background: A preliminary data release comprised roughly 80 million unique TCRs obtained from HLA-typed donors. Points from the study as a whole: Sequencing likely produced, as an artifact, a cluster of highly shared sequence variants.

A word on this clone: Its antigen is as yet unknown.

PCR amplification relied on 60 Vbeta primers (plus 13 Jbeta primers). Assay: immunoSEQ multiplex PCR; the TCRdb copy retains only in-frame clones and omits some. This sample has about 130,000 clones; 75% occur once, and the top ten carry less than 4%. The V segment lost 4 bases and the J segment 8 bases; nucleotides outside the gene matches: 13. Germline V lookup: CDR1 MNHNS, CDR2 SASEGT. The CDR3 sequence is 17 residues long. Donors counted as nominally healthy when sampled, yet unrecorded immune exposures were likely. The chain carries TRBV6-1 and TRBJ1-6; TRBD1 agrees at 8 bases. The TCR sequence derives from a young man in good health and CMV-seronegative. Specimen: PBMCs. CDR3 in DNA: TGTGCCAGCAGTGCAATTGGGCAGGGGGCGAGTTATTCACCCCTCCACTTT. It specifies CASSAIGQGASYSPLHF.